These T cell receptor beta chains were read from a single sample in a study of blood T cell repertoires in COVID-19. Profiled with immunoSEQ multiplex PCR; TCRdb holds only in-frame clones, not every one. The data show nearly 400,000 clones, around nine tenths seen once. Sequenced input: PBMCs or T cells enriched from blood (not recorded which). The receptors shown here come from a woman in her 30s who had recovered from COVID-19. CDR3s include the opening cysteine and the closing phenylalanine or tryptophan. The D gene is left open where the match is weak. Clone size is shown for a subset of rows, as once, few, many or a class of expanded clone.

cdr3_length: 12
d_call: NA
clone_size: NA
v_call: TRBV5-1
j_call: TRBJ2-2
cdr3_aa: CASSLYTGELFF
cdr3_nt: TGCGCCAGCAGCCTGTACACCGGGGAGCTGTTTTTT

cdr3_length: 14
d_call: NA
clone_size: NA
v_call: TRBV19
j_call: TRBJ1-5
cdr3_aa: CASSGAGGNQPQHF
cdr3_nt: TGTGCCAGTAGTGGGGCGGGGGGCAATCAGCCCCAGCATTTT

cdr3_length: 14
d_call: NA
clone_size: NA
v_call: TRBV5-4
j_call: TRBJ1-4
cdr3_aa: CASGGVGSDEKLFF
cdr3_nt: TGTGCCAGCGGGGGGGTTGGGTCGGATGAAAAACTGTTTTTT

cdr3_length: 16
d_call: NA
clone_size: NA
v_call: TRBV5-1
j_call: TRBJ1-1
cdr3_aa: CASSPSREGGDTEAFF
cdr3_nt: TGCGCCAGCAGCCCCTCCAGGGAGGGAGGGGACACTGAAGCTTTCTTT

cdr3_length: 16
d_call: NA
clone_size: NA
v_call: TRBV19
j_call: TRBJ1-1
cdr3_aa: CASSSPRQETYTEAFF
cdr3_nt: TGTGCCAGTAGCAGCCCCCGACAGGAGACTTACACTGAAGCTTTCTTT

cdr3_length: 16
d_call: TRBD1
clone_size: NA
v_call: TRBV30
j_call: TRBJ1-5
cdr3_aa: CAWSPNRGQGDQPQHF
cdr3_nt: TGTGCCTGGAGCCCCAACAGGGGACAGGGGGATCAGCCCCAGCATTTT

cdr3_length: 14
d_call: TRBD2
clone_size: once
v_call: TRBV9
j_call: TRBJ2-7
cdr3_aa: CASSVEAGAYEQYF
cdr3_nt: TGTGCCAGCAGCGTAGAAGCGGGGGCCTACGAGCAGTACTTC

cdr3_length: 17
d_call: TRBD2
clone_size: NA
v_call: TRBV5-1
j_call: TRBJ2-3
cdr3_aa: CASSLATGTSGADTQYF
cdr3_nt: TGCGCCAGCAGCTTGGCGACCGGGACTAGCGGGGCAGATACGCAGTATTTT

cdr3_length: 13
d_call: TRBD2
clone_size: NA
v_call: TRBV5-4
j_call: TRBJ2-1
cdr3_aa: CASSFASGRKQFF
cdr3_nt: TGTGCCAGCAGCTTTGCTAGCGGGAGGAAGCAGTTCTTC

cdr3_length: 11
d_call: NA
clone_size: NA
v_call: TRBV3-1/TRBV3-2
j_call: TRBJ1-4
cdr3_aa: CASSSTGKLFF
cdr3_nt: TGTGCCAGCAGTTCTACCGGGAAGCTGTTTTTT

cdr3_length: 15
d_call: NA
clone_size: once
v_call: TRBV3-1/TRBV3-2
j_call: TRBJ1-2
cdr3_aa: CASSPRGGLGRGYTF
cdr3_nt: TGTGCCAGCAGCCCCCGGGGGGGGCTCGGTCGCGGCTACACCTTC

cdr3_length: 16
d_call: TRBD2
clone_size: NA
v_call: TRBV7-3
j_call: TRBJ2-1
cdr3_aa: CASSLTGAGGSNEQFF
cdr3_nt: TGTGCCAGCAGCTTAACAGGCGCGGGAGGCTCTAATGAGCAGTTCTTC

cdr3_length: 14
d_call: NA
clone_size: NA
v_call: TRBV28
j_call: TRBJ1-4
cdr3_aa: CASRFRATNEKLFF
cdr3_nt: TGTGCCAGCAGGTTCCGTGCAACTAATGAAAAACTGTTTTTT

cdr3_length: 18
d_call: TRBD2
clone_size: NA
v_call: TRBV10-3
j_call: TRBJ2-7
cdr3_aa: CAISDPRGLAYPSYEQYF
cdr3_nt: TGTGCCATCAGTGATCCCCGGGGACTAGCGTACCCATCCTACGAGCAGTACTTC

cdr3_length: 16
d_call: TRBD1
clone_size: NA
v_call: TRBV7-2
j_call: TRBJ1-3
cdr3_aa: CASSFTGGGSGNTIYF
cdr3_nt: TGTGCCAGCAGTTTCACAGGGGGCGGCTCTGGAAACACCATATATTTT

cdr3_length: 14
d_call: TRBD1
clone_size: NA
v_call: TRBV27
j_call: TRBJ1-4
cdr3_aa: CASSSTGIGEKLFF
cdr3_nt: TGTGCCAGCAGTTCGACAGGGATCGGTGAAAAACTGTTTTTT

cdr3_length: 18
d_call: TRBD2
clone_size: once
v_call: TRBV5-1
j_call: TRBJ2-2
cdr3_aa: CASSLRSKGLANTGELFF
cdr3_nt: TGCGCCAGCAGTCTTAGGAGTAAGGGACTAGCTAACACCGGGGAGCTGTTTTTT

cdr3_length: 12
d_call: NA
clone_size: NA
v_call: TRBV29-1
j_call: TRBJ2-3
cdr3_aa: CSVLDGADTQYF
cdr3_nt: TGCAGCGTCTTGGACGGGGCAGATACGCAGTATTTT

cdr3_length: 17
d_call: TRBD2
clone_size: NA
v_call: TRBV19
j_call: TRBJ2-2
cdr3_aa: CASSIVGGLRGAGELFF
cdr3_nt: TGTGCCAGTAGTATAGTTGGAGGCTTACGGGGGGCCGGGGAGCTGTTTTTT

cdr3_length: 17
d_call: TRBD1
clone_size: NA
v_call: TRBV7-9
j_call: TRBJ2-2
cdr3_aa: CASSARTGGAGTGELFF
cdr3_nt: TGTGCCAGCAGCGCCCGGACAGGGGGCGCCGGCACCGGGGAGCTGTTTTTT

cdr3_length: 15
d_call: TRBD2
clone_size: NA
v_call: TRBV11-3
j_call: TRBJ2-1
cdr3_aa: CASSGGERAYNEQFF
cdr3_nt: TGTGCCAGCAGCGGGGGGGAGAGAGCCTACAATGAGCAGTTCTTC

cdr3_length: 14
d_call: NA
clone_size: NA
v_call: TRBV2
j_call: TRBJ2-3
cdr3_aa: CAAHGGAFGDTQYF
cdr3_nt: TGTGCCGCACATGGGGGGGCCTTCGGAGATACGCAGTATTTT

cdr3_length: 13
d_call: NA
clone_size: NA
v_call: TRBV12-3/TRBV12-4
j_call: TRBJ2-5
cdr3_aa: CASSPDIEETQYF
cdr3_nt: TGTGCCAGCAGCCCTGACATAGAAGAGACCCAGTACTTC

cdr3_length: 15
d_call: TRBD1
clone_size: NA
v_call: TRBV11-2
j_call: TRBJ1-1
cdr3_aa: CASSQRRDRGTEAFF
cdr3_nt: TGTGCCAGCAGCCAGAGGCGGGACAGGGGAACTGAAGCTTTCTTT

cdr3_length: 16
d_call: TRBD1
clone_size: NA
v_call: TRBV9
j_call: TRBJ1-2
cdr3_aa: CASSPALGTDLYGYTF
cdr3_nt: TGTGCCAGCAGCCCTGCTCTGGGGACAGACCTCTATGGCTACACCTTC

cdr3_length: 14
d_call: NA
clone_size: few
v_call: TRBV27
j_call: TRBJ2-3
cdr3_aa: CASSLQLRTDTQYF
cdr3_nt: TGTGCCAGCAGTTTACAGTTAAGAACAGATACGCAGTATTTT

cdr3_length: 14
d_call: NA
clone_size: NA
v_call: TRBV30
j_call: TRBJ1-6
cdr3_aa: CAWRTVTTNSPLHF
cdr3_nt: TGTGCCTGGAGGACAGTTACCACTAATTCACCCCTCCACTTT

cdr3_length: 17
d_call: TRBD2
clone_size: NA
v_call: TRBV5-4
j_call: TRBJ2-2
cdr3_aa: CASSSGGRQRAYGELFF
cdr3_nt: TGTGCCAGTTCTAGCGGGGGGCGTCAAAGGGCGTACGGGGAGCTGTTTTTT

cdr3_length: 17
d_call: TRBD1
clone_size: NA
v_call: TRBV19
j_call: TRBJ1-5
cdr3_aa: CASISPRTGEGNQPQHF
cdr3_nt: TGTGCCAGTATCTCCCCACGGACAGGGGAGGGCAATCAGCCCCAGCATTTT

cdr3_length: 14
d_call: NA
clone_size: NA
v_call: TRBV5-5
j_call: TRBJ1-2
cdr3_aa: CASSFRDTRQGYTF
cdr3_nt: TGTGCCAGCAGCTTCCGGGACACCCGACAGGGCTACACCTTC